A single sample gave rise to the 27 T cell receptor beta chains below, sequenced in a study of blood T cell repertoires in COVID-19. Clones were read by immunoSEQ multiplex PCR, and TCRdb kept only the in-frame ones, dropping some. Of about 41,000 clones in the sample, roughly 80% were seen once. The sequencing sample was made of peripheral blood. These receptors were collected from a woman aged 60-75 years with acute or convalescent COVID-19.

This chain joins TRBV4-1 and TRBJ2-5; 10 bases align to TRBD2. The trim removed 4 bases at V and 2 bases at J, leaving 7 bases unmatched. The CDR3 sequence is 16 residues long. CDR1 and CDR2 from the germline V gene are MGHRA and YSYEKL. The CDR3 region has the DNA TGCGCCAGCAGCCCGGGGGGGACTAGCGCTCAAGAGACCCAGTACTTC. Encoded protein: CASSPGGTSAQETQYF.

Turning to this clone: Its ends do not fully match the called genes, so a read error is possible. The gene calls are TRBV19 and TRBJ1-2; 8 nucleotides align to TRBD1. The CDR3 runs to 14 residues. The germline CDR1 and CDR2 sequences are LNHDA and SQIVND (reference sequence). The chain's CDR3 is CASRIGQGGYGYTF. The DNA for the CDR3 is TGTGCCAGTAGGATAGGACAGGGCGGCTATGGCTACACCTTC.

CDR3 residues: CASSKWDSNYGYTF. CDR3 bases: TGTGCCAGCAGTAAATGGGACAGTAACTATGGCTACACCTTC. The V gene is TRBV6-5, the J gene TRBJ1-2; TRBD1 aligns across 7 bases. The germline V gene encodes CDR1 MNHEY and CDR2 SVGAGI. The junction had 4 bases not matched to a gene; V was cut back by 5 bases and J by 1 base. The CDR3 contains 14 residues.

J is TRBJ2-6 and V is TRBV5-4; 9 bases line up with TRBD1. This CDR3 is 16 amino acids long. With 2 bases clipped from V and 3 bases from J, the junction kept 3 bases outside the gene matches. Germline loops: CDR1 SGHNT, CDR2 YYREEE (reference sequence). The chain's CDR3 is CASSFWTGVGANVLTF. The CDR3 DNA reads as TGTGCCAGCAGCTTCTGGACAGGGGTTGGGGCCAACGTCCTGACTTTC.

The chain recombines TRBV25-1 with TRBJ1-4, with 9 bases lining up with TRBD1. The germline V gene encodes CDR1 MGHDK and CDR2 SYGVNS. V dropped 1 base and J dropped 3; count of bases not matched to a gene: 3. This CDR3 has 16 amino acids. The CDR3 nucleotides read TGTGCCAGCAGTGAATTAGGGACAGGGTCTAATGAAAAACTGTTTTTT. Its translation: CASSELGTGSNEKLFF. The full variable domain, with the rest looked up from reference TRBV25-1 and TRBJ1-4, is EADIYQTPRYLVIGTGKKITLECSQTMGHDKMYWYQQDPGMELHLIHYSYGVNSTEKGDLSSESTVSRIRTEHFPLTLESARPSHTSQYLCASSELGTGSNEKLFFGSGTQLSVL.

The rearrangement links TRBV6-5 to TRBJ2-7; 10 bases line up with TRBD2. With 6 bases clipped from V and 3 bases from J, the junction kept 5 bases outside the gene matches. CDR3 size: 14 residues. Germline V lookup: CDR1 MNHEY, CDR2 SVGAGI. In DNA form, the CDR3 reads TGTGCCAGCAGGCCGAGGACTAGCGGCTACGAGCAGTACTTC. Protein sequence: CASRPRTSGYEQYF.

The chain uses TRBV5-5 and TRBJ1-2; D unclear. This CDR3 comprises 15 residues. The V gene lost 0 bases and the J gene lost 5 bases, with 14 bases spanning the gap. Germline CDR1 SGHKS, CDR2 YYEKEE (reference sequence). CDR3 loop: CASSLAGREAYGYTF. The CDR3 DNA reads TGTGCCAGCAGCTTGGCCGGGCGGGAGGCTTATGGCTACACCTTC.

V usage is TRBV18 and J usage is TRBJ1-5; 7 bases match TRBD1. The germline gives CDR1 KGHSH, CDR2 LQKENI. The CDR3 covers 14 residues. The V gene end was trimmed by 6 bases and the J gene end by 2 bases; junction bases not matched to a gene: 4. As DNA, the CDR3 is TGTGCCAGCTCTCCTGACAGGGGCAATCAGCCCCAGCATTTT. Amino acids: CASSPDRGNQPQHF.

For the CDR3, the DNA is TGTGCCAGCAGCCAAGCGCCGGGACTAGCGGGGGGGAATGGTGAGACCCAGTACTTC. This codes for CASSQAPGLAGGNGETQYF. The V call is TRBV14, the J call TRBJ2-5; 16 bases align to TRBD2. The CDR3 is 19 amino acids. Germline CDR1 SGHDN, CDR2 FVKESK. V lost 1 base to trimming and J lost 5 bases; unmatched junction nucleotides: 10.

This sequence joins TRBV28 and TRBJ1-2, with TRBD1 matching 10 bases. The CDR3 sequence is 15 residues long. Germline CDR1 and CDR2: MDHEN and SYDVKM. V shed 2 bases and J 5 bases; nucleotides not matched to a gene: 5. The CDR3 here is CASSLGTGAIYGYTF. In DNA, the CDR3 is TGTGCCAGCAGTTTAGGGACAGGGGCAATTTATGGCTACACCTTC.

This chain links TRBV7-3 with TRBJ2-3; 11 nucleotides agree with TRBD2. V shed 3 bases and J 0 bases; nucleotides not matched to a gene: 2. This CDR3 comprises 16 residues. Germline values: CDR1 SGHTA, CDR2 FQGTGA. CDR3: CASSFGLAGSTDTQYF. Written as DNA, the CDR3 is TGTGCCAGCAGCTTCGGACTAGCGGGTAGCACAGATACGCAGTATTTT.

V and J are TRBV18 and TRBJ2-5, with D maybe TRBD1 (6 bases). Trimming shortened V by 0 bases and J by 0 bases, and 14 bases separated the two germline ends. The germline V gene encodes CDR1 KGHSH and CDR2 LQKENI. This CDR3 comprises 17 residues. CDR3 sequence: CASSPPRGGDNQETQYF. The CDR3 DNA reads TGTGCCAGCTCACCACCCAGAGGGGGAGATAACCAAGAGACCCAGTACTTC.

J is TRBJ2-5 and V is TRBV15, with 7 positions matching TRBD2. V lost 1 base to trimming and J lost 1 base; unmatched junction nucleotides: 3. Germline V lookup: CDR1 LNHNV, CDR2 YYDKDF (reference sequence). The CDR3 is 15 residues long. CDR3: CATSRGASGQETQYF. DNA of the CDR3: TGTGCCACCAGCAGAGGGGCTAGCGGCCAAGAGACCCAGTACTTC.

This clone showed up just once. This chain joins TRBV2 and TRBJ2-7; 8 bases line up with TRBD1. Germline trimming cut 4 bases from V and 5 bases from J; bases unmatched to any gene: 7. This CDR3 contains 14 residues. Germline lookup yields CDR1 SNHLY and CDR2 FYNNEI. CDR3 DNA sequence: TGTGCCAGCAGTGGGGGACAGGTAGGCCACGAGCAGTACTTC. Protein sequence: CASSGGQVGHEQYF.

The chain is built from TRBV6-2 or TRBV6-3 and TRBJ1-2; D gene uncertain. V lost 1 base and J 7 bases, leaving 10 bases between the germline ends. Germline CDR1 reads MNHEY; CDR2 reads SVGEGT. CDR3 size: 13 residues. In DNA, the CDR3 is TGTGCCAGCAGTTACTTGGAGAAAGCTGGCTACACCTTC. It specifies CASSYLEKAGYTF.

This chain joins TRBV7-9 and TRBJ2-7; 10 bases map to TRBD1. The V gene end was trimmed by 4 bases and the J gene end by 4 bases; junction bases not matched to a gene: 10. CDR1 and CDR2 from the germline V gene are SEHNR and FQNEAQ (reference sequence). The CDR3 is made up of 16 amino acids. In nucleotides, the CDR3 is TGTGCCAGCAGCTATGGACAGGGGGTTCTTCGTTACGAGCAGTACTTC. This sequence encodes CASSYGQGVLRYEQYF.

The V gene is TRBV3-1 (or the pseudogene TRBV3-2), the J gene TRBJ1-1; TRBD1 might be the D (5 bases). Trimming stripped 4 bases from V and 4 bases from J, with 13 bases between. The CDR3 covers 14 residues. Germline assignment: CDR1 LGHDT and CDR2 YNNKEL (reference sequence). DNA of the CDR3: TGTGCCAGCAGCCCTCTACGGGGGGGCACTGAAGCTTTCTTT. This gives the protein CASSPLRGGTEAFF.

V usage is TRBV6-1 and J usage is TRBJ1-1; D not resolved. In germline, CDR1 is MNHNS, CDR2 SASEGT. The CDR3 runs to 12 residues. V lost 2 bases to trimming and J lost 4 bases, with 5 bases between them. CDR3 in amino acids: CASSESITEAFF. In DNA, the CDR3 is TGTGCCAGCAGTGAATCCATCACTGAAGCTTTCTTT.

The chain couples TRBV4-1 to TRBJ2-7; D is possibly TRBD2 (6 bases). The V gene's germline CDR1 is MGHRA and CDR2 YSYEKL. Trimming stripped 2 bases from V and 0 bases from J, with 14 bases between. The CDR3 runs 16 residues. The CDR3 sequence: CASSQTSRADSYEQYF. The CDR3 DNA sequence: TGCGCCAGCAGCCAAACTAGCAGGGCCGACTCCTACGAGCAGTACTTC.

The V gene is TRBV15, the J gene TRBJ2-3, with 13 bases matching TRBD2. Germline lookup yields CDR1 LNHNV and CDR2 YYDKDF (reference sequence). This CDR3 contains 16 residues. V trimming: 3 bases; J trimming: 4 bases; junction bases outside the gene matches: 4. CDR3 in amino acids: CATSSLTSGGSDTQYF. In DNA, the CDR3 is TGTGCCACCAGCAGCTTGACTAGCGGGGGGTCAGATACGCAGTATTTT.

The DNA for the CDR3 is TGTGCCAGCAGGATTACAGGGGTGACTTCTAACTATGGCTACACCTTC. Its protein product is CASRITGVTSNYGYTF. This sequence joins TRBV28 and TRBJ1-2, with 7 bases fitting TRBD1. This CDR3 spans 16 amino acids. Unmatched junction bases numbered 10, after V lost 6 bases and J lost 0 bases. Germline V gene lookup returns CDR1 MDHEN and CDR2 SYDVKM.

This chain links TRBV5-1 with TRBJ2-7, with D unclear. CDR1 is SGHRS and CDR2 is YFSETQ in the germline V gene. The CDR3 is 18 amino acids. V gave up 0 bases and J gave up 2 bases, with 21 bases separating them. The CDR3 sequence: CASSLGPDSYLSPYEQYF. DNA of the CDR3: TGCGCCAGCAGCTTGGGCCCCGACTCATACCTAAGCCCCTACGAGCAGTACTTC.

Here the CDR3 DNA reads TGCGCCAGCAGCTTGGGACTAGCGGGGGCGGACGGGGAGCTGTTTTTT. The encoded protein is CASSLGLAGADGELFF. The chain links TRBV5-1 to TRBJ2-2; 12 nucleotides line up with TRBD2. The J segment lost 7 bases and the V segment lost 0 bases, leaving 4 bases of the junction unmatched. Germline lookup yields CDR1 SGHRS and CDR2 YFSETQ. The CDR3 consists of 16 residues. Full variable domain (missing parts from reference TRBV5-1 and TRBJ2-2): KAGVTQTPRYLIKTRGQQVTLSCSPISGHRSVSWYQQTPGQGLQFLFEYFSETQRNKGNFPGRFSGRQFSNSRSEMNVSTLELGDSALYLCASSLGLAGADGELFFGEGSRLTVL.

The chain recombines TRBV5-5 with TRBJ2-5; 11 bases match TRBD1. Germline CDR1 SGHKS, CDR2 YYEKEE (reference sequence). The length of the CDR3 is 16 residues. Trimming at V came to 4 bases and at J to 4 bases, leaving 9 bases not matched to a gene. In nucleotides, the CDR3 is TGTGCCAGCAGCCTGAGCGGGACAGGGGGACGAGAGACCCAGTACTTC. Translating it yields CASSLSGTGGRETQYF.

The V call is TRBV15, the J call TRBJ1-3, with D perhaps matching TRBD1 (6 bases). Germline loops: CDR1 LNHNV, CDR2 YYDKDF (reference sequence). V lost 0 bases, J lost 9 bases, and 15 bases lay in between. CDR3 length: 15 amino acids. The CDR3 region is CATSRDRGAGRTIYF. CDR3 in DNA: TGTGCCACCAGCAGAGACAGGGGAGCAGGTCGCACCATATATTTT.

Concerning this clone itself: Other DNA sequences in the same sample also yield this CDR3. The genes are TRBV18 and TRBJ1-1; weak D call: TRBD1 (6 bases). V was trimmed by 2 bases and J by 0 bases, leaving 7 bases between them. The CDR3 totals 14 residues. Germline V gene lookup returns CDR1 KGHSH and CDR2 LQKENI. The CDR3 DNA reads TGTGCCAGCTCACCAACAGGGATGAACACTGAAGCTTTCTTT. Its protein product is CASSPTGMNTEAFF.

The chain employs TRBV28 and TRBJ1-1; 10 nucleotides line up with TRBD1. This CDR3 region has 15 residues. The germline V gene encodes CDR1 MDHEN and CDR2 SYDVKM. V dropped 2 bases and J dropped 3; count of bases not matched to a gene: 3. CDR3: CASSLGDRGHTEAFF. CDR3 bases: TGTGCCAGCAGTTTAGGGGACAGGGGCCACACTGAAGCTTTCTTT.